This T cell receptor (beta chain) is from a study of blood T cell repertoires in COVID-19 (dated by TCRdb to the early 2020s). About the full investigation: Samples from collaborators originated in the United States, Italy and Spain and spanned both the acute and convalescent phases of COVID-19. Where HLA class I and class II types were available, the types were taken from metadata supplied by the sample provider, not from assay-based typing. Deeply sampled blood TCRbeta repertoires from subjects exposed to, actively infected with, or recovered from COVID-19 were included in the dataset. The samples were drawn from the first 160 participants of the ongoing ImmuneRACE study and from over a thousand subjects provided by 6 global collaborators. The repertoires were released in a freely available public database meant as a resource for research on the immune response to SARS-CoV-2. Nearly every sample came with metadata listing a de-identified subject ID, COVID-19 status, age in years and sex. The material from the prospective study consisted of cDNA or gDNA derived from T cells, B-cell-depleted T cells, or PBMCs. The study at large found these results: How much clinical and demographic metadata was included differed by source and by participant, and the metadata was provided uncurated.

The immunoSEQ Assay, a bias-controlled multiplex PCR, was used to amplify TCRbeta CDR3 regions from genomic DNA. In the authors' own workflow: Within the assay, amplification of reference gene primers was used to estimate how many nucleated cells each sample contained. To quantify the absolute abundance of each unique TCRbeta CDR3 rearrangement, sequence reads were collapsed and filtered. For each sample, productive Simpson clonality was calculated as the square root of Simpson's diversity index over productive rearrangements. The table comes from immuneACCESS by way of TCRdb, which keeps in-frame sequences with V and J called. Part of the clones is missing from these tables; in studies checked, under half for an unresolved V gene and the rest for unknown reasons. Clone size and the V and J calls come from that table; the DNA yielded D and trimming. Recorded for this sample are around 250,000 clones; 86% of them occurred a single time. The ten most abundant clones make up roughly an eighth of the sample.

Each collaborating institution followed its own protocols to collect whole blood in K2EDTA tubes. For TCRbeta analysis, collaborator samples were shipped as frozen whole blood, as isolated PBMCs, or as DNA extracted from either sample type. In the germline V gene, CDR1 corresponds to SGHDT and CDR2 to YYEEEE. V sheds 0 bases and J sheds 8 bases, leaving 9 bases between their ends. The CDR3, cysteine through phenylalanine, is 14 amino acids long. This entry keeps only the CDR3 DNA: 42 bases, framed from base 1. For this clone: Its antigen target is currently unknown. No base quality values were provided; no much bigger clone lies one nucleotide off.

This TCR was sampled from a man at least 80 years old with acute or convalescent COVID-19. The sample taken for sequencing was peripheral blood. The rearranged segments are TRBV5-6 and TRBJ1-6; a tentative D match to TRBD1 spans 5 bases. Read as DNA, the sequence is TGTGCCAGCAGCTTGGTTCGGGGGGATTCACCCCTCCACTTT. The encoded protein is CASSLVRGDSPLHF.